Listed here are 5 T cell receptor beta chains from one sample, sequenced in a study of regulatory T cells in long-lasting Graves disease (dated by TCRdb to about 2021). The time point label of this sample denotes: newly diagnosed GD, antithyroid drugs for less than 3 months. For both TCR sequencing and RNA sequencing, RNA was extracted from PBMCs using TRIzol. Library preparation used multiplex PCR. The sample was run on an Illumina HiSeq 4000. TCR beta libraries were built with iRepertoire HTBI primers and Arm-PCR amplification of CDR3 regions. TCRdb handled the public reads itself, with Q25 trimming in fastp and clone calling in MiXCR, and kept productive beta chains. Each entry merges the rows of one CDR3 protein and shows their most common DNA and genes. This sample is represented by about 540,000 distinct CDR3 sequences; roughly 14% of them were singletons. Together, the top ten hold under 10% of the sample.

These sequences were also reported in another study, on T cells in Graves' hyperthyroidism and ophthalmopathy.

Source: peripheral blood mononuclear cells (PBMCs), taken at new diagnosis, from a patient treated with antithyroid drugs. The source is a man aged 25 to 40 with Graves disease. Donor details come from another sample of the same person, matched by shared clones.

Comments on this clonotype: This may be a read error, as it is one base from a much larger clone. This CDR3 fails to terminate in the conserved phenylalanine or tryptophan, so it likely reflects a read error. This chain joins TRBV2 and TRBJ2-7; D gene uncertain. CDR1 SNHLY and CDR2 FYNNEI come from the germline V gene. CDR3 length: 12 residues. Trimming took off 8 bases at V and 2 bases at J, with 10 bases between the two ends. CDR3 protein: CASGVEAYEQYS. The CDR3 bases are TGTGCCAGCGGGGTCGAGGCCTACGAGCAGTACTCC.

This clonotype was seen repeatedly, ten times or more. The chain carries TRBV7-3 and TRBJ1-3, with D possibly matching TRBD1 (5 bases). Germline CDR1 is SGHTA and CDR2 is FQGTGA. The CDR3 loop spans 14 amino acids. The germline V and J ends were trimmed by 5 bases and 4 bases, with 12 bases remaining between them. The CDR3 loop reads CASSMTATGNTIYF. The CDR3 region has the DNA TGTGCCAGCAGCATGACAGCTACAGGAAACACCATATATTTT.

This clonotype turned up a few times. The chain is built from TRBV27 and TRBJ2-1; the match to TRBD1 covers 8 bases. The V and J ends lost 6 bases and 7 bases, in that order; junction bases with no gene match: 8. Germline V CDR1 and CDR2: MNHEY, SMNVEV (reference sequence). This CDR3 spans 14 amino acids. CDR3 in DNA: TGTGCCAGCAGAAGACAGGGGTCTGGGAATGAGCAGTTCTTC. Protein product: CASRRQGSGNEQFF.

V is TRBV30 and J is TRBJ1-5, with D tentatively TRBD1 (6 bases). The V gene's germline CDR1 is GTSNPN and CDR2 SVGIG (reference sequence). The CDR3 covers 15 residues. V gave up 3 bases and J gave up 2 bases, with 14 bases separating them. The CDR3 region has the DNA TGTGCCTGGAGGATAGGGGGAGGAGGCAATCAGCCCCAGCATTTT. Its translation is CAWRIGGGGNQPQHF.

Regarding this clonotype: Being one base from a much bigger clone, this may be a read error. V is TRBV5-6 and J is TRBJ2-1, with 10 nucleotides matching TRBD2. The CDR3 extends over 16 amino acids. Germline assignment: CDR1 SGHDT and CDR2 YYEEEE. Here the CDR3 reads CANSLAASGSVGEQFF. In DNA form, the CDR3 reads TGTGCCAACAGCTTGGCGGCTAGCGGGAGCGTGGGTGAGCAGTTCTTC.